The rows below give T cell receptor beta chains drawn from one sample of a study of vaccination and CD4 T cells after COVID-19. TCRdb reanalysed the PCR reads using MiXCR and keeps one entry per CDR3 protein. This sample carries 8,000 to 11,000 distinct CDR3 sequences, roughly three fifths of them seen once, and the ten largest clones take 27%. For these receptors, no antigen is known. The material sequenced was CD4+ T cells from blood, cultured in vitro. The receptors were gathered from a human donor who had recovered from COVID-19. CDR3s include the opening cysteine and the closing phenylalanine or tryptophan. The D gene is left open where the match is weak. Clone sizes are given selectively: once, few, many, or a class where the clone is expanded.

v_call,clone_size,j_call,d_call,cdr3_nt,cdr3_aa
TRBV11-2,few,TRBJ1-4,.,TGTGCCAGCAGCTCCCGCGGGGGGGCGCGGCGGGATGAAAAACTGTTTTTT,CASSSRGGARRDEKLFF
TRBV6-1,few,TRBJ1-6,.,TGTGCCAGCAGGCCCGGTGCTCAGTCACCCCTCCACTTT,CASRPGAQSPLHF
TRBV11-3,.,TRBJ2-5,.,TGTGCCAGCAGGGCAGGGGGAGGGGAGACCCAGTACTTC,CASRAGGGETQYF
TRBV14,.,TRBJ1-1,.,TGTGCCAGCAGCCAAGATACCCGGCGGTACACTGAAGCTTTCTTT,CASSQDTRRYTEAFF
TRBV5-4,.,TRBJ2-7,TRBD1,TGTGCCAGCCAAGGGGGCCGGGGTTCAAGGGAGCAGTACTTC,CASQGGRGSREQYF
TRBV20-1,.,TRBJ2-1,.,TGCAGTGCCCAACCCCTTCTTGGCGGGTTCGAGCAGTTCTTC,CSAQPLLGGFEQFF
TRBV7-2,.,TRBJ1-5,.,TGTGCCAGCAGCTCGAGGGGGGGTCAGCCCCAGCATTTT,CASSSRGGQPQHF
TRBV15,.,TRBJ1-1,.,TGTGCCACCAGCAGAGGCCAGGGAAAGAACACTGAAGCTTTCTTT,CATSRGQGKNTEAFF
TRBV5-5,.,TRBJ2-5,TRBD2,TGTGCCAGCACCCCGGGGGGGGCCCAAGAGACCCAGTACTTC,CASTPGGAQETQYF
TRBV2,once,TRBJ2-1,TRBD2,TGTGCCAGCAGTGAGTGGACTAGCGGGAGCAATGAGCAGTTCTTC,CASSEWTSGSNEQFF
TRBV7-9,.,TRBJ2-6,TRBD1,TGTGCCAGCAGCTCGGCCGGGACAGGGATTTCTGGGGCCAACGTCCTGACTTTC,CASSSAGTGISGANVLTF
TRBV28,.,TRBJ1-5,TRBD1,TGTGCCAGCAGCACCGACAGGGGGGTTGGTCAGCCCCAGCATTTT,CASSTDRGVGQPQHF
TRBV6-1,.,TRBJ1-6,TRBD1,TGTGCCAGCAGTGGGGGACAGGAGACTTCACCCCTCCACTTT,CASSGGQETSPLHF
TRBV10-3,.,TRBJ2-5,.,TGTGCCATCAGTGATTTGCAGGGTGGGACTACCCAGTACTTC,CAISDLQGGTTQYF
TRBV6-1,.,TRBJ1-5,.,TGTGCCAGCAGCCGCTTTTCGGTAGGACAGCCCCAGCATTTT,CASSRFSVGQPQHF
TRBV19,.,TRBJ1-1,TRBD1,TGTGCCAGCGAGGGACAGTTGAACACTGAAGCTTTCTTT,CASEGQLNTEAFF
TRBV4-1,.,TRBJ1-2,.,TGCGCCAGCAGCCAACCTAAAGGGGCGGGAACCCGGGGGGGCTACACCTTC,CASSQPKGAGTRGGYTF
TRBV20-1,few,TRBJ2-5,TRBD2,TGCAGTGCTAGACGCCGGGACTATCAAGAGACCCAGTACTTC,CSARRRDYQETQYF
TRBV6-5,few,TRBJ1-5,TRBD1,TGTGCCAGCAGTTACCCCCGGGACAGGAATCAGCCCCAGCATTTT,CASSYPRDRNQPQHF
TRBV7-8,.,TRBJ1-5,TRBD1,TGTGCCACCAGACCTGACAGGGGTCGCAGCAATCAGCCCCAGCATTTT,CATRPDRGRSNQPQHF
TRBV7-2,few,TRBJ1-2,.,TGTGCCAGCAGCTTGGACGGGGCGGCGGGGGCTAACTATGGCTACACCTTC,CASSLDGAAGANYGYTF
TRBV20-1,.,TRBJ2-2,.,TGCAGTGCTAGTAGACAGGGAGGCACCGGGGAGCTGTTTTTT,CSASRQGGTGELFF
TRBV7-6,few,TRBJ1-1,.,TGTGCCAGCAGCTTACAAATGGACACTGAAGCTTTCTTT,CASSLQMDTEAFF
TRBV5-1,.,TRBJ2-5,TRBD1,TGCGCCAGCAGCGTGGGACAGGGGGGAGAGACCCAGTACTTC,CASSVGQGGETQYF
TRBV19,once,TRBJ1-5,.,TGTGCCAGTAGTATTAATAGGGCCGGGCTGAATTTT,CASSINRAGLNF
TRBV6-1,.,TRBJ1-2,.,TGTGCCAGCAGTAGGGACTTAAGGGATGGCTACACCTTC,CASSRDLRDGYTF
TRBV5-6,.,TRBJ2-7,.,TGTGCCAGCAGCTTGGCCGGGACCTCCTACGAGCAGTACTTC,CASSLAGTSYEQYF
TRBV7-2,few,TRBJ2-7,TRBD2,TGTGCCAGCAGCCGAACTAGCGGGAGGTACGAGCAGTACTTC,CASSRTSGRYEQYF
TRBV12-3/TRBV12-4,.,TRBJ2-3,TRBD1,TGTGCCAGCAGTCGGGGACAGACGTACACAGATACGCAGTATTTT,CASSRGQTYTDTQYF
TRBV6-1,few,TRBJ1-5,.,TGTGCCAGCAGTGGTGGGGGGTATAGCAATCAGCCCCAGCATTTT,CASSGGGYSNQPQHF
TRBV20-1,.,TRBJ1-1,.,TGCAGTGCTGGCCGTGGGGAGGGGGCTTTCTTT,CSAGRGEGAFF
TRBV4-3,.,TRBJ2-7,TRBD1,TGCGCCAGCAGCCAGCAGGACAGGGGGTCACCCTACGAGCAGTACTTC,CASSQQDRGSPYEQYF
TRBV24-1,.,TRBJ2-7,.,TGTGCCACCAGTTCATCTCGGGAGCAGTCCTACGAGCAGTACTTC,CATSSSREQSYEQYF
TRBV2,.,TRBJ1-2,.,TGTGCCAGCAGTGAAGAGACGGTGACGGGCGGCTACACCTTC,CASSEETVTGGYTF
TRBV2,.,TRBJ2-7,TRBD1,TGTGCCAGCAGTGGGCCCAGGGGGACCGAGCAGTACTTC,CASSGPRGTEQYF
TRBV5-1,few,TRBJ1-2,TRBD1,TGCGCCAGCAGCAGGACAGGGGAAGGGGGCTACACCTTC,CASSRTGEGGYTF
TRBV20-1,.,TRBJ2-3,TRBD1,TGCAGTGCTCCGGACAGGGGCTCCTCGGATACGCAGTATTTT,CSAPDRGSSDTQYF
TRBV30,.,TRBJ1-1,.,TGTGCCTGGAGTGGCGGCGGGCAGGGGAACACTGAAGCTTTCTTT,CAWSGGGQGNTEAFF
TRBV2,.,TRBJ2-7,.,TGTGCCAGCAGTGGAGTTGGCCTCTACGAGCAGTACTTC,CASSGVGLYEQYF
TRBV19,.,TRBJ1-1,.,TGTGCCAGTATCAGAGGAGGGGCACACACTGAAGCTTTCTTT,CASIRGGAHTEAFF
TRBV10-3,large,TRBJ2-7,TRBD1,TGTGCCATCAGTGATAGGGGACAGGGGGAAAAGCAGTACTTC,CAISDRGQGEKQYF
TRBV6-2/TRBV6-3,.,TRBJ2-3,TRBD1,TGTGCCAGCAGTCATTGGGACAGCCAAACAGATACGCAGTATTTT,CASSHWDSQTDTQYF
TRBV7-8,once,TRBJ1-6,.,TGTGCCAGCAGTTCCACAGTAAATTCACCCCTCCACTTT,CASSSTVNSPLHF
TRBV28,.,TRBJ2-1,TRBD1,TGTGCCAGCAGCCCCCGGGACAGGGTTACAAGCGAGCAGTTCTTC,CASSPRDRVTSEQFF
TRBV4-3,.,TRBJ2-2,.,TGCGCCAGCAGCCAAGAAGCGTCCGGGGCAGCGAACACCGGGGAGCTGTTTTTT,CASSQEASGAANTGELFF
TRBV11-2,.,TRBJ2-7,TRBD2,TGTGCCAGCAGCTCCGGGACTAGCCCCGTCGAGCAGTACTTC,CASSSGTSPVEQYF
TRBV5-1,.,TRBJ1-2,TRBD1,TGCGCCAGCAGCCGGGACAGGGTGGGCTATGGCTACACCTTC,CASSRDRVGYGYTF
TRBV5-4,.,TRBJ2-5,TRBD2,TGTGCCAGCAGCTTTGGGAGGGGAGAGACCCAGTACTTC,CASSFGRGETQYF
TRBV6-5,.,TRBJ2-7,TRBD1,TGTGCCAGCAGTTACTCGGCAGGGGGTACCTACGAGCAGTACTTC,CASSYSAGGTYEQYF
TRBV11-3,.,TRBJ2-1,.,TGTGCCAGCAGCTTAAATGGATACAATGAGCAGTTCTTC,CASSLNGYNEQFF
TRBV7-2,few,TRBJ2-7,TRBD1,TGTGCCAGCAGCTCCGGGACAGGGGGCGGCTACGAGCAGTACTTC,CASSSGTGGGYEQYF
TRBV12-3/TRBV12-4,.,TRBJ1-2,.,TGTGCCAGCAGTTTAGTTGGAGGGGGAGGTAACTATGGCTACACCTTC,CASSLVGGGGNYGYTF
TRBV27,.,TRBJ1-1,TRBD1,TGTGCCAGCAGTCATTCTAGGGGGCGGACTGAAGCTTTCTTT,CASSHSRGRTEAFF
TRBV27,.,TRBJ2-3,TRBD1,TGTGCCAGCAGTTTCGGATGGACAGGGGGGCTTGCGATCACAGATACGCAGTATTTT,CASSFGWTGGLAITDTQYF
TRBV7-2,.,TRBJ1-1,TRBD1,TGTGCCAGCAGCTTAGCCTCGACAGGGAGGGGGAACACTGAAGCTTTCTTT,CASSLASTGRGNTEAFF
TRBV20-1,.,TRBJ1-1,.,TGCAGTGCTAGCCGGGGAATCACTGAAGCTTTCTTT,CSASRGITEAFF
TRBV7-2,.,TRBJ1-5,.,TGTGCCAGCAGCTTATACGGTAGCAATCAGCCCCAGCATTTT,CASSLYGSNQPQHF
TRBV3-1,.,TRBJ1-2,.,TGTGCCAGCAGCCCCGACCCTGTAGTGGTCCGCTACACCTTC,CASSPDPVVVRYTF
TRBV5-4,once,TRBJ2-1,.,TGTGCCAGCAGCCACCGTTCCTACAATGAGCAGTTCTTC,CASSHRSYNEQFF